These T cell receptor beta chains were read from a single sample in a study of CD8 T cells in ankylosing spondylitis. TCRdb used MiXCR to reprocess the 5' RACE reads, holding one entry per CDR3 protein. The sample lists about 840,000 distinct CDR3 sequences, around 11% occurring once. Sequencing was done on a sample of blood, either unsorted or a sorted T cell fraction (not recorded which). These receptors all come from a male donor with ankylosing spondylitis. Both conserved end residues are part of each CDR3. The order of the fields is V gene, D gene, clone size, J gene, CDR3 protein, CDR3 DNA. The D gene is left open where the match is weak. Size is stated for part of the rows, as once, few or many counts, or as a class when the clone is expanded.

v_call: TRBV4-3
d_call: -
clone_size: -
j_call: TRBJ1-6
cdr3_aa: CASSQDEAGGNSPLHF
cdr3_nt: TGCGCCAGCAGCCAAGATGAGGCTGGGGGGAATTCACCCCTCCACTTT

v_call: TRBV28
d_call: -
clone_size: -
j_call: TRBJ2-3
cdr3_aa: CASSYRARGQYF
cdr3_nt: TGTGCCAGCAGTTACAGGGCACGGGGGCAGTATTTT

v_call: TRBV6-1
d_call: -
clone_size: few
j_call: TRBJ1-5
cdr3_aa: CASGRINQPQHF
cdr3_nt: TGTGCCAGCGGCAGGATTAATCAGCCCCAGCATTTT

v_call: TRBV20-1
d_call: TRBD1
clone_size: many
j_call: TRBJ1-4
cdr3_aa: CSAIPGQGKEKLFF
cdr3_nt: TGCAGTGCTATCCCGGGACAGGGAAAAGAAAAACTGTTTTTT

v_call: TRBV5-5
d_call: -
clone_size: few
j_call: TRBJ1-1
cdr3_aa: CASNIEIFDTEAFF
cdr3_nt: TGTGCCAGCAACATCGAAATCTTCGACACTGAAGCTTTCTTT

v_call: TRBV21-1
d_call: -
clone_size: many
j_call: TRBJ2-5
cdr3_aa: CASSKKEGGAQYF
cdr3_nt: TGTGCCAGCAGCAAAAAAGAGGGAGGTGCCCAGTACTTC

v_call: TRBV7-2
d_call: -
clone_size: -
j_call: TRBJ1-2
cdr3_aa: CASSRLENNYGYTF
cdr3_nt: TGTGCCAGCAGCCGACTAGAGAACAACTATGGCTACACCTTC

v_call: TRBV18
d_call: TRBD1
clone_size: -
j_call: TRBJ1-2
cdr3_aa: CASSPIQGDGYTF
cdr3_nt: TGTGCCAGCTCACCGATCCAGGGGGATGGCTACACCTTC

v_call: TRBV29-1
d_call: TRBD1
clone_size: many
j_call: TRBJ1-5
cdr3_aa: CSAVTGDQPQHF
cdr3_nt: TGCAGCGCCGTCACAGGGGATCAGCCCCAGCATTTT

v_call: TRBV11-1
d_call: -
clone_size: many
j_call: TRBJ1-2
cdr3_aa: CASSSDRRVYGYTF
cdr3_nt: TGTGCCAGCAGCTCGGACAGACGAGTATATGGCTACACCTTC

v_call: TRBV29-1
d_call: -
clone_size: -
j_call: TRBJ2-1
cdr3_aa: CSVAYGDEQFF
cdr3_nt: TGCAGCGTTGCATATGGCGATGAGCAGTTCTTC

v_call: TRBV14
d_call: -
clone_size: -
j_call: TRBJ2-5
cdr3_aa: CASSPMDGRETQYF
cdr3_nt: TGTGCCAGCAGCCCTATGGACGGGCGAGAGACCCAGTACTTC

v_call: TRBV10-3
d_call: -
clone_size: few
j_call: TRBJ2-7
cdr3_aa: CAISDSGPGYEQYF
cdr3_nt: TGTGCCATCAGTGATTCGGGACCTGGCTACGAGCAGTACTTC

v_call: TRBV29-1
d_call: -
clone_size: few
j_call: TRBJ2-3
cdr3_aa: CSVARGPGDTQYF
cdr3_nt: TGCAGCGTTGCCCGGGGGCCGGGAGATACGCAGTATTTT

v_call: TRBV9
d_call: -
clone_size: few
j_call: TRBJ1-2
cdr3_aa: CASSVGDPYGYTF
cdr3_nt: TGTGCCAGCAGCGTAGGGGACCCCTATGGCTACACCTTC

v_call: TRBV18
d_call: TRBD1
clone_size: many
j_call: TRBJ1-2
cdr3_aa: CASSPDRANYGYTF
cdr3_nt: TGTGCCAGCTCACCGGACAGGGCCAACTATGGCTACACCTTC

v_call: TRBV4-3
d_call: -
clone_size: few
j_call: TRBJ1-1
cdr3_aa: CASSQGAGRSNTEAFF
cdr3_nt: TGCGCCAGCAGCCAAGGGGCAGGCCGGTCGAACACTGAAGCTTTCTTT

v_call: TRBV18
d_call: -
clone_size: few
j_call: TRBJ2-7
cdr3_aa: CASSSRGRGSYEQYF
cdr3_nt: TGTGCCAGCTCAAGTAGGGGACGCGGCTCCTACGAGCAGTACTTC

v_call: TRBV7-2
d_call: -
clone_size: many
j_call: TRBJ2-5
cdr3_aa: CASKPYTAETQYF
cdr3_nt: TGTGCCAGCAAGCCTTATACTGCGGAGACCCAGTACTTC

v_call: TRBV12-3/TRBV12-4
d_call: TRBD1
clone_size: -
j_call: TRBJ1-5
cdr3_aa: CASSVDRASGNQPQHF
cdr3_nt: TGTGCCAGCAGTGTGGACAGGGCTTCGGGCAATCAGCCCCAGCATTTT

v_call: TRBV6-1
d_call: TRBD1
clone_size: -
j_call: TRBJ1-5
cdr3_aa: CASGRTGATRSQHF
cdr3_nt: TGTGCCAGCGGACGTACAGGGGCAACTAGATCCCAGCATTTT

v_call: TRBV4-1
d_call: -
clone_size: -
j_call: TRBJ1-2
cdr3_aa: CASSRQPQGYGYTF
cdr3_nt: TGCGCCAGTTCTCGACAGCCCCAGGGCTATGGCTACACCTTC

v_call: TRBV6-2/TRBV6-3
d_call: -
clone_size: few
j_call: TRBJ1-5
cdr3_aa: CASSRRFSTAYQPQHF
cdr3_nt: TGTGCCAGCAGCCGACGCTTTTCGACCGCTTATCAGCCCCAGCATTTT

v_call: TRBV20-1
d_call: -
clone_size: few
j_call: TRBJ2-7
cdr3_aa: CSAPEGAGNEQYF
cdr3_nt: TGCAGTGCCCCTGAAGGGGCAGGGAACGAGCAGTACTTC

v_call: TRBV6-1
d_call: -
clone_size: -
j_call: TRBJ1-2
cdr3_aa: CASSRTSTAPHGYTF
cdr3_nt: TGTGCCAGCAGTCGCACCTCGACCGCACCTCATGGCTACACCTTC

v_call: TRBV5-1
d_call: TRBD2
clone_size: -
j_call: TRBJ2-7
cdr3_aa: CASSRTSGTREQYF
cdr3_nt: TGCGCCAGCTCCCGGACTAGCGGGACGCGCGAGCAGTACTTC

v_call: TRBV4-1
d_call: -
clone_size: few
j_call: TRBJ2-3
cdr3_aa: CASSHPSDTQYF
cdr3_nt: TGCGCCAGCAGCCATCCTAGTGATACGCAGTATTTT

v_call: TRBV20-1
d_call: -
clone_size: -
j_call: TRBJ2-3
cdr3_aa: CSAEVPGSTDTQYF
cdr3_nt: TGCAGTGCCGAAGTCCCCGGAAGCACAGATACGCAGTATTTT

v_call: TRBV4-2
d_call: -
clone_size: many
j_call: TRBJ2-2
cdr3_aa: CASSQGRRSARRTGELFF
cdr3_nt: TGTGCCAGCAGCCAAGGAAGGAGGTCGGCTAGAAGGACCGGGGAGCTGTTTTTT

v_call: TRBV20-1
d_call: -
clone_size: -
j_call: TRBJ1-1
cdr3_aa: CSHEGNTEAFF
cdr3_nt: TGCAGCCATGAAGGGAACACTGAAGCTTTCTTT

v_call: TRBV5-6
d_call: -
clone_size: few
j_call: TRBJ2-5
cdr3_aa: CASFNLDGETQYF
cdr3_nt: TGTGCCAGCTTCAATCTGGATGGGGAGACCCAGTACTTC

v_call: TRBV15
d_call: -
clone_size: -
j_call: TRBJ1-2
cdr3_aa: CATSRVARPRHGYTF
cdr3_nt: TGTGCCACCAGCAGAGTTGCCAGACCCAGACATGGCTACACCTTC

v_call: TRBV29-1
d_call: -
clone_size: -
j_call: TRBJ2-5
cdr3_aa: CSVVRPQLGETQYF
cdr3_nt: TGCAGCGTTGTAAGGCCTCAACTGGGGGAGACCCAGTACTTC

v_call: TRBV12-3/TRBV12-4
d_call: -
clone_size: few
j_call: TRBJ1-5
cdr3_aa: CASSPNDLYRNQPQHF
cdr3_nt: TGTGCCAGCAGCCCAAACGACCTTTACCGCAATCAGCCCCAGCATTTT

v_call: TRBV10-3
d_call: -
clone_size: few
j_call: TRBJ2-5
cdr3_aa: CAISPKNLQESETQYF
cdr3_nt: TGTGCCATCAGTCCTAAAAATTTACAGGAATCGGAGACCCAGTACTTC

v_call: TRBV7-2
d_call: TRBD1
clone_size: -
j_call: TRBJ1-1
cdr3_aa: CASSIRTGMNTEAFF
cdr3_nt: TGTGCCAGCAGCATTAGGACAGGTATGAACACTGAAGCTTTCTTT

v_call: TRBV5-1
d_call: TRBD2
clone_size: -
j_call: TRBJ2-1
cdr3_aa: CASNPGLPDLNEQFF
cdr3_nt: TGCGCCAGCAACCCGGGACTACCCGACCTCAATGAGCAGTTCTTC

v_call: TRBV7-3
d_call: TRBD2
clone_size: -
j_call: TRBJ2-3
cdr3_aa: CASRLNGGASSTDTQYF
cdr3_nt: TGTGCCAGCAGACTAAACGGGGGGGCTTCGAGCACAGATACGCAGTATTTT

v_call: TRBV20-1
d_call: -
clone_size: -
j_call: TRBJ2-5
cdr3_aa: CSASGQGHETQYF
cdr3_nt: TGCAGTGCTAGCGGGCAGGGGCACGAGACCCAGTACTTC

v_call: TRBV20-1
d_call: -
clone_size: -
j_call: TRBJ2-1
cdr3_aa: CSARDPVGRSQSYNEQFF
cdr3_nt: TGCAGTGCTAGAGATCCAGTGGGAAGGAGCCAATCCTACAATGAGCAGTTCTTC

v_call: TRBV7-3
d_call: -
clone_size: -
j_call: TRBJ2-1
cdr3_aa: CASSLRRTVYNEQFF
cdr3_nt: TGTGCCAGCAGCTTAAGGCGGACAGTTTACAATGAGCAGTTCTTC

v_call: TRBV24-1
d_call: -
clone_size: few
j_call: TRBJ1-2
cdr3_aa: CATSTGGTNYGYTF
cdr3_nt: TGTGCCACCTCTACCGGAGGGACTAACTATGGCTACACCTTC

v_call: TRBV4-2
d_call: -
clone_size: -
j_call: TRBJ1-6
cdr3_aa: CASSQGGARIHSPLHF
cdr3_nt: TGTGCCAGCAGCCAAGGGGGCGCCAGGATTCATTCACCCCTCCACTTT